The 29 T cell receptor beta chains given below trace back to one sample, sequenced in a study of blood T cell repertoires in COVID-19. Profiled with immunoSEQ multiplex PCR; TCRdb holds only in-frame clones, not every one. The sample lists around 250,000 clones; roughly 89% were seen once. The sequenced sample consisted of peripheral blood. The receptor source for this set is a middle-aged woman who had recovered from COVID-19.

This clone appeared a single time. V usage is TRBV28 and J usage is TRBJ1-4; D not certain. The CDR3 length is 16 residues. With 5 bases removed from V and 5 bases from J, the gap between germline ends came to 18 bases. Per the germline V gene, CDR1 is MDHEN and CDR2 is SYDVKM. The CDR3 loop reads CASSVTPPGQNEKLFF. The CDR3 DNA reads as TGTGCCAGCAGTGTCACCCCCCCTGGGCAGAATGAAAAACTGTTTTTT.

The rearrangement joins TRBV24-1 to TRBJ2-3; D unresolved. Trimming took off 8 bases at V and 2 bases at J, with 19 bases between the two ends. The CDR3 covers 16 residues. Germline CDR1 KGHDR, CDR2 SFDVKD. The DNA for the CDR3 is TGTGCCACCATTGTGTATGGGCTACCGAACACAGATACGCAGTATTTT. This gives the protein CATIVYGLPNTDTQYF.

The rearrangement links TRBV25-1 to TRBJ1-2; D uncertain. V dropped 1 base and J dropped 2 bases, with 11 bases sitting between them. The CDR3 extends over 15 amino acids. Germline loops: CDR1 MGHDK, CDR2 SYGVNS. CDR3 in DNA: TGTGCCAGCAGTGAATTGAGCCCCACGAACTATGGCTACACCTTC. Residues: CASSELSPTNYGYTF.

Details on this clone: This sample includes further DNA sequences coding for the same CDR3. The rearrangement joins TRBV3-1 (or the pseudogene TRBV3-2) to TRBJ2-7; 7 nucleotides match TRBD2. After removal of 0 bases from V and 2 bases from J, the junction contained 4 bases not matched to a gene. The CDR3 has 15 amino acids. CDR1 LGHDT and CDR2 YNNKEL come from the germline V gene (reference sequence). CDR3 loop: CASSQESGRAYEQYF. CDR3 DNA sequence: TGTGCCAGCAGCCAAGAATCGGGGAGGGCCTACGAGCAGTACTTC.

This clone came up a few times. The J gene is TRBJ1-5, the V gene TRBV7-8, with a weak D call TRBD1 (6 bases). V was shortened by 3 bases and J by 7 bases, with 16 bases between the two germline ends. Germline V lookup: CDR1 SGHVS, CDR2 FQNEAQ. The CDR3 runs 15 residues. The CDR3 nucleotides are TGTGCCAGCAGCTTTAACAGGGATATCTTGCAGCCCCAGCATTTT. It translates to CASSFNRDILQPQHF. The entire variable domain, with the rest obtained from reference TRBV7-8 and TRBJ1-5, is as follows: GAGVSQSPRYKVAKRGQDVALRCDPISGHVSLFWYQQALGQGPEFLTYFQNEAQLDKSGLPSDRFFAERPEGSVSTLKIQRTQQEDSAVYLCASSFNRDILQPQHFGDGTRLSIL.

The V and J genes are TRBV7-9 and TRBJ2-7; 10 nucleotides line up with TRBD2. Germline-derived CDR1 and CDR2 are SEHNR and FQNEAQ (reference sequence). The CDR3 spans 17 residues. Losses at the gene ends were 5 bases for V and 1 base for J; bases not matched to a gene: 11. In DNA, the CDR3 is TGTGCCAGCAGCATCCGTTCTAGCGGGAGTTGGTCCTACGAGCAGTACTTC. Amino acids: CASSIRSSGSWSYEQYF.

The chain links TRBV20-1 to TRBJ2-7, with unresolved D. V lost 3 bases to trimming and J lost 3 bases, with 6 bases between them. Germline CDR1 and CDR2: DFQATT and SNEGSKA (reference sequence). This CDR3 is built from 11 residues. The CDR3 coding sequence is TGCAGTGCTAGCTACTACTACGAGCAGTACTTC. Translating gives CSASYYYEQYF.

This clone was counted between two and nine times. The genes are TRBV19 and TRBJ2-1, with TRBD2 as a possible D gene (5 bases). The CDR3 has 14 amino acids. CDR1 is LNHDA and CDR2 is SQIVND in the germline V gene (reference sequence). V was cut by 10 bases and J by 5 bases, with 18 bases left in between. The CDR3 DNA reads TGTGCCAAGACGGGCCCTGAGGGCGACAATGAGCAGTTCTTC. It specifies CAKTGPEGDNEQFF. The complete variable domain, with remaining parts taken from reference TRBV19 and TRBJ2-1, reads DGGITQSPKYLFRKEGQNVTLSCEQNLNHDAMYWYRQDPGQGLRLIYYSQIVNDFQKGDIAEGYSVSREKKESFPLTVTSAQKNPTAFYLCAKTGPEGDNEQFFGPGTRLTVL.

The rearrangement uses TRBV25-1 and TRBJ2-4, with 8 positions matching TRBD2. Trimming removed 4 bases from V and 4 bases from J; junction bases left unmatched: 6. The CDR3 length is 15 residues. Germline V lookup: CDR1 MGHDK, CDR2 SYGVNS. CDR3 residues: CASSARTSGKNIQYF. CDR3 sequence (DNA): TGTGCCAGCAGTGCTAGAACTAGCGGAAAAAACATTCAGTACTTC.

The rearrangement links TRBV19 to TRBJ1-5; D is uncertain. The CDR3 extends over 15 amino acids. Germline V CDR1 and CDR2: LNHDA, SQIVND (reference sequence). Trimming removed 4 bases from V and 7 bases from J, with 17 bases in between. As DNA, the CDR3 is TGTGCCAGTAGTAGGGAAAGAGCGGGTGGGCAGCCCCAGCATTTT. Translation: CASSRERAGGQPQHF.

This clone was seen just once. This sequence joins TRBV7-9 and TRBJ1-1; possible D gene TRBD1, 5 bases. CDR1 is SEHNR, CDR2 FQNEAQ, per germline (reference sequence). The CDR3 is 15 residues long. V shed 1 base and J shed 3 bases, with 12 bases lying between them. In DNA form, the CDR3 reads TGTGCCAGCAGCTTAGGGGTGGGGCTGGACACTGAAGCTTTCTTT. Its protein product is CASSLGVGLDTEAFF. The whole variable domain, remainder taken from reference TRBV7-9 and TRBJ1-1, is DTGVSQNPRHKITKRGQNVTFRCDPISEHNRLYWYRQTLGQGPEFLTYFQNEAQLEKSRLLSDRFSAERPKGSFSTLEIQRTEQGDSAMYLCASSLGVGLDTEAFFGQGTRLTVV.

This clone was counted a few times. This sequence joins TRBV27 and TRBJ2-7; TRBD2 aligns across 8 bases. Germline loops: CDR1 MNHEY, CDR2 SMNVEV (reference sequence). V lost 0 bases to trimming and J lost 2 bases; unmatched junction nucleotides: 6. The CDR3 totals 16 residues. The CDR3 DNA is TGTGCCAGCAGTTTATCCTGGACTAGCCGGGCCTACGAGCAGTACTTC. It is translated as CASSLSWTSRAYEQYF.

The J gene is TRBJ2-5, the V gene TRBV27; D may be TRBD1 (6 bases). The CDR3 has 14 amino acids. Germline lookup yields CDR1 MNHEY and CDR2 SMNVEV (reference sequence). Trimming left V 5 bases short and J 4 bases short, with 14 bases between. CDR3 sequence: CASSPRDTGETQYF. As DNA, the CDR3 is TGTGCCAGCAGTCCCAGGGACACCGGAGAGACCCAGTACTTC.

DNA for the CDR3: TGTGCCAGAAGGTTAGCCCGGAGACGATCCTACAATGAGCAGTTCTTC. Translated, it gives CARRLARRRSYNEQFF. The V and J genes are TRBV5-6 and TRBJ2-1; no reliable D call. V dropped 8 bases and J dropped 1 base, with 19 bases sitting between them. The CDR3 loop spans 16 amino acids. The V gene's germline CDR1 is SGHDT and CDR2 YYEEEE.

V gene TRBV6-4 combines with J gene TRBJ2-7; TRBD2 aligns across 12 bases. CDR3 length equals 15 residues. V shed 6 bases, J shed 2 bases, and the junction held 5 bases outside the gene matches. CDR1 and CDR2 from the germline V gene are MRHNA and SNTAGT. For the CDR3, the DNA is TGTGCCAGCAGCGAGACTAGCGGGAGCCCCTACGAGCAGTACTTC. It yields the protein CASSETSGSPYEQYF.

This clone was detected once. The chain recombines TRBV5-6 with TRBJ2-7; D is possibly TRBD1 (6 bases). The length of the CDR3 is 13 residues. In germline, CDR1 is SGHDT, CDR2 YYEEEE. Trimming took off 2 bases at V and 3 bases at J, with 9 bases between the two ends. The DNA of the CDR3 is TGTGCCAGCAGCTTCGACAGGAACTACGAGCAGTACTTC. It translates to CASSFDRNYEQYF.

This clone was observed a few times. The chain couples TRBV5-6 to TRBJ1-1, with a tentative D call TRBD1 (6 bases). CDR1 SGHDT and CDR2 YYEEEE come from the germline V gene. CDR3 length: 13 amino acids. V was trimmed by 6 bases and J by 6 bases, leaving 15 bases between them. The CDR3 protein is CASILQGISEAFF. In DNA form, the CDR3 reads TGTGCCAGCATTTTGCAGGGGATCTCTGAAGCTTTCTTT.

The rearrangement links TRBV19 to TRBJ2-3, with D tentatively TRBD2 (6 bases). The CDR3 has 15 residues. Trimming pared 5 bases from V and 4 bases from J, leaving 16 bases between. CDR1 is LNHDA, CDR2 SQIVND, per germline (reference sequence). The CDR3 spells CASSRDSQRSDTQYF. CDR3 nucleotides: TGTGCCAGTAGTCGGGACTCCCAAAGATCAGATACGCAGTATTTT. Full variable domain (rest looked up from reference TRBV19 and TRBJ2-3): DGGITQSPKYLFRKEGQNVTLSCEQNLNHDAMYWYRQDPGQGLRLIYYSQIVNDFQKGDIAEGYSVSREKKESFPLTVTSAQKNPTAFYLCASSRDSQRSDTQYFGPGTRLTVL.

The J gene is TRBJ2-7, the V gene TRBV9; 8 positions agree with TRBD1. The CDR3 contains 15 residues. Germline CDR1 reads SGDLS; CDR2 reads YYNGEE. V was pared by 4 bases and J by 2 bases, with 8 bases of the junction left unmatched. The CDR3 coding sequence is TGTGCCAGCAGCAAAAGGGACAGGCCCGCCTACGAGCAGTACTTC. Translating gives CASSKRDRPAYEQYF.

The chain joins TRBV28 to TRBJ2-3, with 10 bases fitting TRBD2. CDR3 length: 17 amino acids. The junction had 8 bases not matched to a gene; V was cut back by 3 bases and J by 2 bases. Germline V gene sequence: CDR1 MDHEN, CDR2 SYDVKM. The CDR3 DNA reads TGTGCCAGCAGTTTTCCCCTCCTAGCGGGAGTCACAGATACGCAGTATTTT. Protein sequence: CASSFPLLAGVTDTQYF. Full variable domain (remainder filled in from reference TRBV28 and TRBJ2-3): DVKVTQSSRYLVKRTGEKVFLECVQDMDHENMFWYRQDPGLGLRLIYFSYDVKMKEKGDIPEGYSVSREKKERFSLILESASTNQTSMYLCASSFPLLAGVTDTQYFGPGTRLTVL.

The chain has TRBV19 and TRBJ2-5; 7 positions match TRBD2. V dropped 5 bases and J dropped 2; count of bases not matched to a gene: 5. The CDR3 spans 14 residues. Germline CDR1 LNHDA, CDR2 SQIVND (reference sequence). In DNA, the CDR3 is TGTGCCAGTAGTCCAGGGAGGGTACAAGAGACCCAGTACTTC. This gives the protein CASSPGRVQETQYF.

The chain recombines TRBV18 with TRBJ2-3; 12 bases fit TRBD2. CDR3 length equals 16 residues. The V gene end was trimmed by 6 bases and the J gene end by 5 bases; junction bases not matched to a gene: 9. Germline V gives CDR1 KGHSH, CDR2 LQKENI. As DNA, the CDR3 is TGTGCCAGCTCTTATGGACTAGCGGGAAATGGAGATACGCAGTATTTT. This sequence encodes CASSYGLAGNGDTQYF.

The chain employs TRBV30 and TRBJ1-2, with D perhaps matching TRBD1 (5 bases). This CDR3 comprises 13 residues. V dropped 5 bases and J dropped 4 bases, with 14 bases sitting between them. Per germline, CDR1 GTSNPN and CDR2 SVGIG (reference sequence). The CDR3 DNA sequence: TGTGCCTGGGGGCAGGGCATGGTCTATGGCTACACCTTC. Encoded protein: CAWGQGMVYGYTF. The variable domain in full, with the rest retrieved from reference TRBV30 and TRBJ1-2, is SQTIHQWPATLVQPVGSPLSLECTVEGTSNPNLYWYRQAAGRGLQLLFYSVGIGQISSEVPQNLSASRPQDRQFILSSKKLLLSDSGFYLCAWGQGMVYGYTFGSGTRLTVV.

The chain has TRBV3-1 (or the pseudogene TRBV3-2) and TRBJ2-2; 7 bases are a match to TRBD1. Germline V CDR1 and CDR2: LGHDT, YNNKEL (reference sequence). J gave up 1 base and V 4 bases, and 6 bases lay outside the gene matches. The CDR3 consists of 16 residues. This CDR3 reads CASSPDRALNTGELFF. DNA of the CDR3: TGTGCCAGCAGCCCCGACAGGGCCCTGAACACCGGGGAGCTGTTTTTT.

The rearrangement uses TRBV7-9 and TRBJ1-2, with TRBD1 as a possible D gene (5 bases). The germline V gene encodes CDR1 SEHNR and CDR2 FQNEAQ (reference sequence). This CDR3 region has 13 residues. Trimming took off 1 base at V and 8 bases at J, with 11 bases between the two ends. The CDR3: CASSLGGEWGYTF. The DNA of the CDR3 is TGTGCCAGCAGCTTAGGGGGCGAATGGGGCTACACCTTC.

The chain joins TRBV9 to TRBJ1-1; 9 bases agree with TRBD1. V dropped 3 bases and J dropped 11; count of bases not matched to a gene: 8. The CDR3 has 13 amino acids. Germline CDR1 reads SGDLS; CDR2 reads YYNGEE. The CDR3 nucleotides read TGTGCCAGCAGCGGGACAGGGGACGCGGGGGCTTTCTTT. Protein sequence: CASSGTGDAGAFF.

The chain combines TRBV5-5 with TRBJ2-7, with TRBD2 as a possible D gene (6 bases). The CDR3 covers 14 residues. Germline CDR1 and CDR2: SGHKS and YYEKEE (reference sequence). V was trimmed by 1 base and J by 5 bases, leaving 13 bases between them. The CDR3 loop reads CASSLSGVTHEQYF. The CDR3 coding sequence is TGTGCCAGCAGCTTGTCGGGGGTTACCCACGAGCAGTACTTC.

This chain links TRBV27 with TRBJ2-7; the D gene is possibly TRBD1 (6 bases). CDR3 length: 14 amino acids. Germline V CDR1 and CDR2: MNHEY, SMNVEV (reference sequence). The ends were cut back, 5 bases at V and 2 bases at J, with 13 bases in the middle. The CDR3 coding sequence is TGTGCCAGCAGTCCTCGACAGGCTCCCTACGAGCAGTACTTC. Translated: CASSPRQAPYEQYF.

The chain has TRBV6-5 and TRBJ1-1, with TRBD1 as a possible D gene (5 bases). Germline V CDR1 and CDR2: MNHEY, SVGAGI. The CDR3 totals 13 residues. The V gene lost 5 bases and the J gene lost 2 bases, with 9 bases spanning the gap. The DNA for the CDR3 is TGTGCCAGCAGTCAGGGCCGTAACACTGAAGCTTTCTTT. Its protein is CASSQGRNTEAFF.